This T cell receptor (beta chain) was identified in a study of blood T cell repertoires in COVID-19. Germline CDR1 and CDR2: MNHEY and SVGAGI. V dropped 0 bases and J dropped 5 bases, with 8 bases sitting between them. There are 14 residues in the CDR3. Profiling relied on immunoSEQ multiplex PCR, and the TCRdb table lists in-frame clones only, not all of them. The sample comprises approximately 240,000 clones, 83% of which are singletons, and around 5.5% rests with the top ten. The sample was peripheral blood. This TCR was recovered from a human donor in a cohort sampled during active COVID-19. The chain joins TRBV6-5 to TRBJ2-1; D is unclear. CDR3 in DNA: TGTGCCAGCAGTTACTCGAGACTCAACAATGAGCAGTTCTTC. As protein: CASSYSRLNNEQFF.